This entry features one TCR beta chain sequence. Its antigen is not known. This sample is part of a study of shared clonotypes between healthy human individuals. Regarding the study as a whole: In general, naive subsets displayed greater estimated richness than memory subsets did.

Profiled with immunoSEQ multiplex PCR; TCRdb holds only in-frame clones, not every one. The sample lists 2,500,000 or so clones; just over 90% were seen once. CDR1 is KGHSH and CDR2 is LQKENI in the germline V gene. The CDR3 spans 13 residues. The germline V and J ends were trimmed by 3 bases and 9 bases, with 12 bases remaining between them. The J gene is TRBJ2-1, the V gene TRBV18, with D maybe TRBD2 (6 bases). This receptor was obtained from a young man in good health. The sequencing input was naive CD4+ T cells sorted from blood. Stated subset: CD45RA+ positively selected. CDR3: CASSPRVEGEQFF. CDR3 coding DNA: TGTGCCAGCTCACCTCGGGTGGAGGGTGAGCAGTTCTTC.